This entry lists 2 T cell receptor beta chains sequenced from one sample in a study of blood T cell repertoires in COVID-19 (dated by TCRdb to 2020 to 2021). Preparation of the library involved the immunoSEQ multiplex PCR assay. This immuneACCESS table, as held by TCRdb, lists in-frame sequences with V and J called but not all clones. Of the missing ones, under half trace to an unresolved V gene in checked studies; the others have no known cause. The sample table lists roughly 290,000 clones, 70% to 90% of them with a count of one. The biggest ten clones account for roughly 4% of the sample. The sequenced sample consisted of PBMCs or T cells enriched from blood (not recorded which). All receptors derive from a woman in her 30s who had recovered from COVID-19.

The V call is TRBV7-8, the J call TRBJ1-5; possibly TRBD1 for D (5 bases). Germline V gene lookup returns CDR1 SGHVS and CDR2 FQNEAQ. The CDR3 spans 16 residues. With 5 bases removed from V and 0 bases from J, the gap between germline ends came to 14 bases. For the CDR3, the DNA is TGTGCCAGCAGCCGAGCCCCCAGGGTTAGCAATCAGCCCCAGCATTTT. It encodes CASSRAPRVSNQPQHF.

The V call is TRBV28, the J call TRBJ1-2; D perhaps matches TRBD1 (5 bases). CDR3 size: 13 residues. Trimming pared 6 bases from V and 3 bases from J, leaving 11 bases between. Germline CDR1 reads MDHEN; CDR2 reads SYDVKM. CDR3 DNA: TGTGCCAGCAGGTCGACAGCAGACTATGGCTACACCTTC. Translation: CASRSTADYGYTF.